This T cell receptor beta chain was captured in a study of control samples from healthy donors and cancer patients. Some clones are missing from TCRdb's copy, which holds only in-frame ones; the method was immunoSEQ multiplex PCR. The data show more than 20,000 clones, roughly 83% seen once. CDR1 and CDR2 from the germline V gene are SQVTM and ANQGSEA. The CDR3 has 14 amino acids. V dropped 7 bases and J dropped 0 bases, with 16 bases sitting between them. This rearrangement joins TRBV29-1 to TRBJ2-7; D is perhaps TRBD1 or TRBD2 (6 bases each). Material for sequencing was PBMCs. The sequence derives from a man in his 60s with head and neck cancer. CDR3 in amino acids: CSARGGPYSYEQYF. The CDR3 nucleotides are TGCAGCGCCCGAGGGGGGCCCTACTCCTACGAGCAGTACTTC.